This T cell receptor beta chain was recovered during a study of T cells in Graves' hyperthyroidism and ophthalmopathy (dated by TCRdb to the late 2010s). Study-level background: Peripheral blood samples were taken at the time of initial diagnosis, prior to any treatment. A discovery cohort of roughly 100 patients, roughly 43 with Graves' ophthalmopathy and 55 to 60 with stable Graves' hyperthyroidism, was used to find distinguishing TCR V-J signatures. Prospective prediction of ophthalmopathy was tested in an independent validation cohort consisting of about 19 hyperthyroidism patients and more than 15 patients who later progressed to ophthalmopathy. The approximately 98 discovery patients were randomly divided into training and test sets at a 7:3 ratio. The study also compared thyroid tissue and blood T-cell repertoires from roughly 6 Graves' hyperthyroidism patients. Once sampling was done, hyperthyroidism patients were given methimazole at a starting dose of 30 mg daily, whereas ophthalmopathy patients were given high-dose intravenous methylprednisolone. The paper reports TCR Vbeta CDR3 sequencing of fewer than 150 peripheral blood samples: over 40 ophthalmopathy, around 80 hyperthyroidism and approximately 17 progressor patients.

On the study overall, not on this receptor specifically: During validation, the model predicted progression to ophthalmopathy a median of roughly six months ahead of onset, with almost 71% sensitivity and 72.22% specificity. No statistical method was used to set the sample size in advance, and investigators knew the group allocation. Most expanded thyroid clonotypes (frequency above 0.001) were also detected in blood, suggesting blood repertoires may reflect thyroid immune responses. A model built on a 13 V-J signature distinguished ophthalmopathy from stable hyperthyroidism, reaching 85% to 90% sensitivity and around 81% specificity in cross-validation and 80%/75% in testing.

Of note for this clonotype: Its specific antigen is unknown. No much larger clonotype is one base removed from it; base qualities were not supplied.

Stable Graves' hyperthyroidism was defined as the absence of progression to ophthalmopathy over 18 months of follow-up. Hyperthyroidism patients were newly diagnosed, with disease duration under 2 months, and aged 18 to 65 years. Patients with uncontrolled infections, other autoimmune diseases, pregnancy or lactation were excluded. Diagnoses were established on the basis of clinical symptoms, serum thyroxine and TRAb, thyroid ultrasound, and orbital computed tomography. PBMCs were isolated from about 9.1 ml of fresh peripheral blood by Ficoll-Paque density gradient centrifugation. Total RNA was extracted using Trizol reagent, and RNA quality was assessed on an Agilent 2100 Bioanalyzer. Counted from cysteine to phenylalanine, this CDR3 has 12 amino acids. Only the CDR3 portion is preserved as DNA: 36 bases, with reading frame beginning at the first base. Trimming costs V 4 bases and J 2 bases, and their ends lie 3 bases apart. CDR1 MNHEY and CDR2 SMNVEV were looked up in the germline V gene (reference sequence).

The TCR beta CDR3 regions were amplified from the RNA transcripts. The first round of RT-PCR for the TCR CDR3 was performed with the HTBI primer set and the Qiagen OneStep RT-PCR kit. Libraries were constructed in a second round of multiplex PCR, after which size selection and purification were performed. The libraries were sequenced on an Illumina HiSeq2000 using paired-end 100 bp reads. On the study's bioinformatics: SOAPnuke was used to process the raw data, removing reads that contained adapters or uncalled bases, had a mean Phred below 15, or lacked an exact match to the constant primer or identifier. COPE v1.2.5 was used to merge the high-quality paired reads, and each unique nucleotide sequence was defined as a clonotype. Clonotypes were aligned to IMGT TRBV, TRBD and TRBJ reference segments using MiTCR v1.1. Analysis was restricted to V-J combinations with a frequency above 0.0001, which covered 99.2% of repertoires. A TCS score was defined as the ratio of F50 (clonal expansion) to E x V (chaos), with BLOSUM62-based TCRdist applied between CDR3 peptides within each V-J. Welch's t-statistics and random forest reduced around 510 V-J features to roughly 13, which were used in a naive Bayes classifier (R e1071). The public reads were run again by TCRdb, first through fastp at Q25 and then through MiXCR, and only productive beta chains were kept. Identical CDR3 protein sequences are pooled into one entry, listed with their most common genes and DNA. Clone size and V and J calls follow TCRdb, not the original study. This sample lists around 560,000 distinct CDR3 sequences; 15% to 20% were detected once. Of the sample, approximately 18% falls within the top ten clones.

The sample was blood. This sequence uses TRBV27 and TRBJ2-4, with no confidently assigned D gene. The TCR comes from a woman younger than 30 with Graves' hyperthyroidism. The DNA is as follows: TGTGCCAGCAGTTCATCCAAAAACATTCAGTACTTC. Its coded protein is CASSSSKNIQYF.